Shown below are 8 T cell receptor beta chains from a single sample sequenced in a study of healthy donors' naive CD4 and CD8 T cells. A linear amplification protocol produced the TCR libraries from about 0.45 ug of total RNA. TCRdb independently ran MiXCR on the reads; one entry per CDR3 protein. The sample has roughly 200,000 distinct CDR3 sequences, around 74% seen once. Sequencing was carried out using naive CD4+ and CD8+ T cells sorted from blood, pooled from several donors. The receptors stem from a pool of human donors in good health; the sample pools cells from several healthy donors.

The chain employs TRBV30 and TRBJ2-7, with a possible D match to TRBD2 (6 bases). CDR3 length equals 17 residues. CDR1 is GTSNPN, CDR2 SVGIG, per germline (reference sequence). V was trimmed by 4 bases and J by 1 base, leaving 23 bases between them. For the CDR3, the DNA is TGTGCCTGGATCGGCCTGGAGGGGCTTCTAGGTTCCTACGAGCAGTACTTC. The encoded protein is CAWIGLEGLLGSYEQYF.

V gene TRBV7-2 combines with J gene TRBJ2-7, with TRBD2 identical over 15 bases. Unmatched junction bases numbered 6, after V lost 4 bases and J lost 5 bases. The CDR3 consists of 16 residues. The V gene's germline CDR1 is SGHTA and CDR2 FQGNSA. The CDR3 here is CASSSSGTSGRHEQYF. In DNA, the CDR3 is TGTGCCAGCAGCTCCTCCGGGACTAGCGGGAGGCACGAGCAGTACTTC.

This clonotype was counted between two and nine times. The rearrangement links TRBV19 to TRBJ2-7, with no clear D. Germline V gene data show CDR1 as LNHDA and CDR2 as SQIVND (reference sequence). The length of the CDR3 is 14 residues. V was pared by 5 bases and J by 3 bases, with 14 bases between. The CDR3 DNA reads as TGTGCCAGTAGTCCTAGTTCCGGCGGCTACGAGCAGTACTTC. Translated: CASSPSSGGYEQYF.

The DNA for the CDR3 is TGCAGCGTTGAACCCGACGGGATGAACACTGAAGCTTTCTTT. This translates into CSVEPDGMNTEAFF. The genes are TRBV29-1 and TRBJ1-1, with D unclear. The V end was cut by 2 bases, the J end by 0 bases, with 10 bases between. The length of the CDR3 is 14 residues. Germline V gives CDR1 SQVTM, CDR2 ANQGSEA.

The chain recombines TRBV20-1 with TRBJ2-1; weak D call: TRBD2 (6 bases). The CDR3 is made up of 15 amino acids. Germline CDR1 is DFQATT and CDR2 is SNEGSKA (reference sequence). V was cut by 6 bases and J by 4 bases, with 19 bases left in between. DNA for the CDR3: TGCAGTGCCATAGCGGATAGAGACTTATACAATGAGCAGTTCTTC. Its protein product is CSAIADRDLYNEQFF.

The chain is built from TRBV5-6 and TRBJ1-5; D is uncertain. Germline loops: CDR1 SGHDT, CDR2 YYEEEE. Trimming took off 1 base at V and 5 bases at J, with 13 bases between the two ends. This CDR3 is built from 15 residues. CDR3 residues: CASSLLGGSDQPQHF. The CDR3, as DNA: TGTGCCAGCAGCTTGTTAGGCGGATCCGATCAGCCCCAGCATTTT. The full variable domain, its missing parts supplied by reference TRBV5-6 and TRBJ1-5, is DAGVTQSPTHLIKTRGQQVTLRCSPKSGHDTVSWYQQALGQGPQFIFQYYEEEERQRGNFPDRFSGHQFPNYSSELNVNALLLGDSALYLCASSLLGGSDQPQHFGDGTRLSIL.

This clonotype occurred once. This chain joins TRBV29-1 and TRBJ2-2, with 10 positions matching TRBD2. Trimming cost V 5 bases and J 8 bases; bases outside gene matches: 5. Looked up from germline, CDR1 is SQVTM and CDR2 is ANQGSEA. This CDR3 has 13 residues. The CDR3 spells CSVRAGGRGELFF. In nucleotides, the CDR3 is TGCAGCGTTCGAGCGGGAGGGCGTGGGGAGCTGTTTTTT.

This clonotype was seen only a few times. This chain joins TRBV29-1 and TRBJ2-5; 9 nucleotides match TRBD1. The CDR3 loop spans 13 amino acids. V lost 7 bases, J lost 5 bases, and 8 bases stayed unmatched. Germline V CDR1 and CDR2: SQVTM, ANQGSEA. CDR3 in amino acids: CSGNRGRRETQYF. The CDR3 coding sequence is TGCAGCGGAAACAGGGGGCGCCGGGAGACCCAGTACTTC.